A single sample is the source of the 5 T cell receptor beta chains below, sequenced in a study of blood T cell repertoires in COVID-19. The method was immunoSEQ multiplex PCR; TCRdb's version includes in-frame clones alone and lacks a portion of them. This sample carries tens of thousands of clones, about 88% of them seen once, and the ten largest clones take about 1.5%. The sample consisted of peripheral blood. The receptors come from a man between 60 and 75 years old with acute or convalescent COVID-19.

CDR3 DNA: TGCGCCAGCAGGCGGGTGGACAGGGGGCTTATTGGGGCCAACGTCCTGACTTTC. Protein: CASRRVDRGLIGANVLTF. The chain is built from TRBV10-2 and TRBJ2-6; 11 bases are shared with TRBD1. The junction had 10 bases not matched to a gene; V was cut back by 6 bases and J by 3 bases. The germline gives CDR1 WSHSY, CDR2 SAAADI. The CDR3 contains 18 residues.

The chain couples TRBV19 to TRBJ1-4; D not certain. V was cut by 4 bases and J by 5 bases, with 14 bases left in between. Germline V gene sequence: CDR1 LNHDA, CDR2 SQIVND (reference sequence). The length of the CDR3 is 15 residues. The CDR3 here is CASSKTNSKNEKLFF. The DNA for the CDR3 is TGTGCCAGTAGTAAGACCAACAGTAAAAATGAAAAACTGTTTTTT.

The chain combines TRBV12-1 with TRBJ1-1; the table gives TRBD1 as D, unverified against the DNA. TRBV12-1 counts as a pseudogene. This CDR3 is built from 10 residues. CDR3 bases: TGTGCCCTAAGTCAGGCTGAAGCTTTCTTT. This sequence encodes CALSQAEAFF.

J is TRBJ1-1 and V is TRBV18; D not certain. Germline V gene lookup returns CDR1 KGHSH and CDR2 LQKENI. The CDR3 covers 15 residues. V lost 3 bases, J lost 0 bases, and 11 bases lay in between. CDR3 in amino acids: CASSPLLKMNTEAFF. DNA of the CDR3: TGTGCCAGCTCACCTCTATTGAAAATGAACACTGAAGCTTTCTTT.

The V call is TRBV7-2, the J call TRBJ1-2; 7 bases align to TRBD1. Losses at the gene ends were 5 bases for V and 5 bases for J; bases not matched to a gene: 8. The CDR3 spans 14 residues. CDR1 SGHTA and CDR2 FQGNSA come from the germline V gene. CDR3 residues: CASSGDRAAYGYTF. The CDR3 DNA follows: TGTGCCAGCAGCGGAGACAGGGCCGCTTATGGCTACACCTTC. The variable domain in full, completed from reference TRBV7-2 and TRBJ1-2, reads GAGVSQSPSNKVTEKGKDVELRCDPISGHTALYWYRQSLGQGLEFLIYFQGNSAPDKSGLPSDRFSAERTGGSVSTLTIQRTQQEDSAVYLCASSGDRAAYGYTFGSGTRLTVV.